This T cell receptor beta chain is from a study of blood T cell repertoires in COVID-19. TCRdb's table, derived via immunoSEQ multiplex PCR, lists solely in-frame clones and lacks some. The sample lists approximately 120,000 clones; more than 65% were seen once. V shed 5 bases and J shed 8 bases, with 15 bases lying between them. CDR1 and CDR2 from the germline V gene are SEHNR and FQNEAQ (reference sequence). This CDR3 has 13 residues. This TCR came from a woman in her seventies with acute or convalescent COVID-19. The sequenced sample was peripheral blood. This chain connects TRBV7-9 to TRBJ1-2, with D perhaps TRBD1 (5 bases). The CDR3 DNA sequence: TGTGCCAGCAGCCCGTCCCGGGACTTCGGCTACACCTTC. Encoded protein: CASSPSRDFGYTF.